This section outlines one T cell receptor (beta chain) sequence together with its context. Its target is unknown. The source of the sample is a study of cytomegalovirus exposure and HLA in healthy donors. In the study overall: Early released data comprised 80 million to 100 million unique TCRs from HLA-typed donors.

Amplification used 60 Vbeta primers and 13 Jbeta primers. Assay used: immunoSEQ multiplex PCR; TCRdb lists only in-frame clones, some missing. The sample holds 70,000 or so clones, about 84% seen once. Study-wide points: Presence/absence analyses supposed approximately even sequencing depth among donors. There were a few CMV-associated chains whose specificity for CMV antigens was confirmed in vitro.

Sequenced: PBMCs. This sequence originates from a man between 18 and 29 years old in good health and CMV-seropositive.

The chain's CDR3 is CASSYGGDTEAFF. The CDR3 DNA is TGTGCCAGCAGTTACGGCGGGGACACTGAAGCTTTCTTT. The chain links TRBV6-5 to TRBJ1-1; D unclear. This CDR3 is 13 amino acids long. Germline V gene lookup returns CDR1 MNHEY and CDR2 SVGAGI. V was pared by 2 bases and J by 3 bases, with 7 bases between.